The 30 T cell receptor beta chains listed next were all sequenced from one sample in a study of cytomegalovirus exposure and HLA in healthy donors. The PCR made use of 60 Vbeta and 13 Jbeta primers. Sequencing was performed with immunoSEQ multiplex PCR; in TCRdb, only in-frame clones are kept and a portion is missing. The sample holds 95,000 to 100,000 clones, about 80% seen once. The sample comprised PBMCs. These receptors were collected from a man aged 40-50 years in good health and CMV-seronegative.

The chain has TRBV6-6 and TRBJ2-7; 11 positions match TRBD1. The V gene's germline CDR1 is MNHNY and CDR2 SVGAGI (reference sequence). CDR3 length equals 15 residues. V was pared by 5 bases and J by 4 bases, with 7 bases of the junction left unmatched. CDR3 bases: TGTGCCAGCAGTCCCCGGGACAGGGGGAGTTACGAGCAGTACTTC. It yields the protein CASSPRDRGSYEQYF.

The genes are TRBV5-5 and TRBJ1-4; 8 nucleotides align to TRBD1. Germline V gene data show CDR1 as SGHKS and CDR2 as YYEKEE (reference sequence). V lost 4 bases, J lost 5 bases, and 7 bases stayed unmatched. The CDR3 runs to 15 residues. The CDR3 DNA reads as TGTGCCAGCAGCCATCGCCAGGGGGCGAATGAAAAACTGTTTTTT. It codes for CASSHRQGANEKLFF.

The V gene is TRBV19, the J gene TRBJ2-5; maybe TRBD1 (7 bases). Trimming took 5 bases from V and 9 from J, leaving 19 bases between them. The CDR3 contains 14 residues. Germline CDR1 is LNHDA and CDR2 is SQIVND (reference sequence). CDR3 nucleotides: TGTGCCAGTAGTTGGGGACGAACAGGGGAGGCCCAGTACTTC. Amino acids: CASSWGRTGEAQYF.

There are a few counts of this clone. The chain has TRBV11-1 and TRBJ2-7; D remains unclear. CDR3 length: 13 residues. V lost 3 bases, J lost 4 bases, and 10 bases lay in between. Germline-derived CDR1 and CDR2 are SGHAT and FQDESV (reference sequence). The CDR3 DNA reads as TGTGCCAGCAGCTTTATGTCTTTATACGAGCAGTACTTC. Its protein product is CASSFMSLYEQYF.

This sequence joins TRBV5-5 and TRBJ2-5; D is uncertain. The last part of the DNA fits TRBJ2-7 better; the J call may be wrong. Germline CDR1 reads SGHKS; CDR2 reads YYEKEE (reference sequence). The CDR3 contains 13 residues. The CDR3 is CASSSITVPEQYF. In DNA form, the CDR3 reads TGTGCCAGCAGCTCGATTACAGTCCCCGAGCAGTACTTC.

V and J are TRBV6-4 and TRBJ1-1, with D unresolved. The CDR3 is 19 amino acids. Germline V gene data show CDR1 as MRHNA and CDR2 as SNTAGT. V gave up 6 bases and J gave up 0 bases, with 26 bases separating them. The CDR3: CASSFSPSLGVRMNTEAFF. For the CDR3, the DNA is TGTGCCAGCAGCTTTTCCCCTAGTTTAGGAGTAAGGATGAACACTGAAGCTTTCTTT.

This clone was detected a few times. The J gene is TRBJ2-1, the V gene TRBV9; TRBD2 matches 14 bases. The germline V gene encodes CDR1 SGDLS and CDR2 YYNGEE. Trimming at V came to 4 bases and at J to 1 base, leaving 13 bases not matched to a gene. CDR3 length equals 20 residues. CDR3 sequence reads: CASSPAPPGLAGASYNEQFF. CDR3 DNA sequence: TGTGCCAGCAGCCCTGCCCCTCCGGGACTAGCGGGAGCGTCCTACAATGAGCAGTTCTTC.

The chain carries TRBV28 and TRBJ2-7; 12 positions agree with TRBD2. Germline CDR1 is MDHEN and CDR2 is SYDVKM. The junction had 11 bases not matched to a gene; V was cut back by 2 bases and J by 3 bases. The CDR3 has 18 residues. In DNA, the CDR3 is TGTGCCAGCAGTTTACTCCCCGGAACTAGCGGGGGGAACTACGAGCAGTACTTC. It specifies CASSLLPGTSGGNYEQYF. The whole variable domain, filled in from reference TRBV28 and TRBJ2-7, reads DVKVTQSSRYLVKRTGEKVFLECVQDMDHENMFWYRQDPGLGLRLIYFSYDVKMKEKGDIPEGYSVSREKKERFSLILESASTNQTSMYLCASSLLPGTSGGNYEQYFGPGTRLTVT.

The J gene is TRBJ1-5, the V gene TRBV6-1; D unclear. This CDR3 comprises 13 residues. Trimming stripped 4 bases from V and 9 bases from J, with 13 bases between. Germline CDR1 is MNHNS and CDR2 is SASEGT. The CDR3 nucleotides are TGTGCCAGCAGTGCAACCGAGGGAGTGCCCCAGCATTTT. Its translation: CASSATEGVPQHF.

This chain links TRBV7-2 with TRBJ2-5; TRBD1 might be the D (5 bases). The CDR3 has 14 amino acids. The germline V gene encodes CDR1 SGHTA and CDR2 FQGNSA. Deletions cut 1 base from V and 3 bases from J, with 9 bases between. The CDR3 DNA reads TGTGCCAGCAGCTTAGTTGGGGCTGAAGAGACCCAGTACTTC. It encodes CASSLVGAEETQYF. Full variable domain (remainder filled in from reference TRBV7-2 and TRBJ2-5): GAGVSQSPSNKVTEKGKDVELRCDPISGHTALYWYRQSLGQGLEFLIYFQGNSAPDKSGLPSDRFSAERTGGSVSTLTIQRTQQEDSAVYLCASSLVGAEETQYFGPGTRLLVL.

The chain links TRBV19 to TRBJ2-7; 9 bases match TRBD1. The germline V gene encodes CDR1 LNHDA and CDR2 SQIVND (reference sequence). Trimming at V came to 7 bases and at J to 4 bases, leaving 8 bases not matched to a gene. The CDR3 covers 14 residues. The CDR3: CASTTGTGFYEQYF. CDR3 sequence (DNA): TGTGCCAGTACAACCGGGACAGGGTTTTACGAGCAGTACTTC.

The rearrangement links TRBV7-9 to TRBJ2-3, with D possibly matching TRBD2 (6 bases). Germline values: CDR1 SEHNR, CDR2 FQNEAQ (reference sequence). The CDR3 has 15 residues. V was shortened by 6 bases and J by 0 bases, with 13 bases between the two germline ends. CDR3 nucleotides: TGTGCCAGCAGGTACCCCGGGACTAGCACAGATACGCAGTATTTT. Its translation: CASRYPGTSTDTQYF.

This clone came up once. The chain links TRBV27 to TRBJ2-1; the match to TRBD1 covers 10 bases. This CDR3 has 16 amino acids. J gave up 5 bases and V 6 bases, and 10 bases lay outside the gene matches. Germline V gene lookup returns CDR1 MNHEY and CDR2 SMNVEV (reference sequence). This chain's CDR3 is CASSSPGDRGDNEQFF. As DNA, the CDR3 is TGTGCCAGCAGCTCCCCAGGGGACAGGGGCGACAATGAGCAGTTCTTC.

The V gene is TRBV7-2, the J gene TRBJ2-1, with TRBD2 matching over 12 bases. The germline CDR1 and CDR2 sequences are SGHTA and FQGNSA. The trim removed 5 bases at V and 6 bases at J, leaving 5 bases unmatched. The CDR3 extends over 15 amino acids. The CDR3 DNA reads as TGTGCCAGCAGCGCGGCACTAGCGGGAGGCAATGAGCAGTTCTTC. Translating it yields CASSAALAGGNEQFF.

The V and J genes are TRBV19 and TRBJ2-1, with a possible D match to TRBD1 (6 bases). Deletions cut 6 bases from V and 3 bases from J, with 12 bases between. The CDR3 extends over 14 amino acids. Germline V gene lookup returns CDR1 LNHDA and CDR2 SQIVND (reference sequence). The CDR3 sequence is CASRSGTLYNEQFF. CDR3 nucleotides: TGTGCCAGTAGATCCGGGACACTCTACAATGAGCAGTTCTTC.

CDR3 bases: TGTGCCAGCTCACCCTACGGAGAGGGCAATCAGCCCCAGCATTTT. Amino acids: CASSPYGEGNQPQHF. The V gene is TRBV18, the J gene TRBJ1-5; D not resolved. Germline V gene sequence: CDR1 KGHSH, CDR2 LQKENI. This CDR3 contains 15 residues. Trimming removed 3 bases from V and 2 bases from J, with 11 bases in between.

This chain connects TRBV4-1 to TRBJ1-2; TRBD1 might be the D (6 bases). CDR1 is MGHRA, CDR2 YSYEKL, per germline. This CDR3 contains 16 residues. Trimming left V 3 bases short and J 7 bases short, with 21 bases between. The CDR3 DNA reads TGCGCCAGCAGCCACCGATATCCAAGGACAGTTAGTGGCTACACCTTC. It translates to CASSHRYPRTVSGYTF.

This clone has only a few counts. V gene TRBV29-1 combines with J gene TRBJ2-2, with D tentatively TRBD1 (6 bases). V was cut by 7 bases and J by 1 base, with 10 bases left in between. Germline CDR1 reads SQVTM; CDR2 reads ANQGSEA. There are 13 residues in the CDR3. CDR3 amino acids: CSGGHRNTGELFF. Here the CDR3 DNA reads TGCAGCGGGGGACATCGGAACACCGGGGAGCTGTTTTTT.

In its sample, this clone was seen a few times. CDR3: CASSAEGQGAYTIYF. Written as DNA, the CDR3 is TGTGCCAGCAGTGCCGAGGGACAGGGGGCTTACACCATATATTTT. V and J are TRBV6-1 and TRBJ1-3, with 12 bases aligning to TRBD1. Germline loops: CDR1 MNHNS, CDR2 SASEGT. The junction had 6 bases not matched to a gene; V was cut back by 4 bases and J by 8 bases. CDR3 size: 15 residues.

V usage is TRBV4-1 and J usage is TRBJ2-3, with TRBD2 as a possible D gene (6 bases). The germline CDR1 and CDR2 sequences are MGHRA and YSYEKL. The CDR3 totals 16 residues. V was trimmed by 3 bases and J by 3 bases, leaving 16 bases between them. The CDR3 loop is CASSHPVAGRTDTQYF. The CDR3 region has the DNA TGCGCCAGCAGCCACCCTGTGGCAGGGAGGACAGATACGCAGTATTTT.

This clone was counted between two and nine times. The chain uses TRBV7-9 and TRBJ1-2, with 8 bases identical to TRBD1. Losses at the gene ends were 4 bases for V and 5 bases for J; bases not matched to a gene: 6. Germline CDR1 SEHNR, CDR2 FQNEAQ (reference sequence). The length of the CDR3 is 14 residues. DNA of the CDR3: TGTGCCAGCAGCTCCGGGACAGGACTTTATGGCTACACCTTC. Amino acids: CASSSGTGLYGYTF. Full variable domain (rest looked up from reference TRBV7-9 and TRBJ1-2): DTGVSQNPRHKITKRGQNVTFRCDPISEHNRLYWYRQTLGQGPEFLTYFQNEAQLEKSRLLSDRFSAERPKGSFSTLEIQRTEQGDSAMYLCASSSGTGLYGYTFGSGTRLTVV.

This clone came up once. The rearrangement uses TRBV6-5 and TRBJ2-3; D is undetermined. The V end lost 0 bases, the J end lost 6 bases, and 13 bases lay between the germline ends. CDR3 size: 15 residues. CDR1 and CDR2 (germline): MNHEY, SVGAGI. CDR3 DNA: TGTGCCAGCAGTTACTCGGGCCGTGAGAGCGATACGCAGTATTTT. This codes for CASSYSGRESDTQYF.

This clone came up a few times. The gene calls are TRBV5-5 and TRBJ2-7; 10 bases align to TRBD2. From germline, CDR1 is SGHKS and CDR2 YYEKEE (reference sequence). J lost 3 bases, V lost 3 bases, and 3 bases had no gene match. This CDR3 region has 14 residues. The CDR3 region has the DNA TGTGCCAGCAGCTCCTTAGCGGGGGGCTACGAGCAGTACTTC. Translated: CASSSLAGGYEQYF.

The gene calls are TRBV14 and TRBJ2-7; TRBD2 is a possible D gene (5 bases). The ends were cut back, 4 bases at V and 3 bases at J, with 10 bases in the middle. The V gene's germline CDR1 is SGHDN and CDR2 FVKESK. The CDR3 is 13 residues long. CDR3 sequence (DNA): TGTGCCAGCAGCCGCCCGGGGAACTACGAGCAGTACTTC. Its translation: CASSRPGNYEQYF. Full variable domain (missing parts from reference TRBV14 and TRBJ2-7): EAGVTQFPSHSVIEKGQTVTLRCDPISGHDNLYWYRRVMGKEIKFLLHFVKESKQDESGMPNNRFLAERTGGTYSTLKVQPAELEDSGVYFCASSRPGNYEQYFGPGTRLTVT.

V usage is TRBV5-1 and J usage is TRBJ2-2, with unresolved D. This CDR3 contains 13 residues. V was pared by 0 bases and J by 6 bases, with 6 bases between. The germline V gene has CDR1 SGHRS and CDR2 YFSETQ. The CDR3 region has the DNA TGCGCCAGCAGCTTGGCGGTATCCGGGGAGCTGTTTTTT. This gives the protein CASSLAVSGELFF.

The rearrangement links TRBV5-4 to TRBJ2-2; 8 bases are a match to TRBD1. V lost 0 bases to trimming and J lost 4 bases; unmatched junction nucleotides: 8. The germline gives CDR1 SGHNT, CDR2 YYREEE (reference sequence). The CDR3 runs 17 residues. The CDR3 is CASSLAFGQGSTGELFF. DNA for the CDR3: TGTGCCAGCAGCTTGGCCTTCGGACAGGGCAGCACCGGGGAGCTGTTTTTT. The full variable domain, in which reference TRBV5-4 and TRBJ2-2 provide the parts outside the CDR3, is ETGVTQSPTHLIKTRGQQVTLRCSSQSGHNTVSWYQQALGQGPQFIFQYYREEENGRGNFPPRFSGLQFPNYSSELNVNALELDDSALYLCASSLAFGQGSTGELFFGEGSRLTVL.

This clone was seen only a few times. This chain uses TRBV5-6 with TRBJ2-3; TRBD2 aligns across 12 bases. This CDR3 contains 18 residues. Germline V CDR1 and CDR2: SGHDT, YYEEEE. V dropped 4 bases and J dropped 4; count of bases not matched to a gene: 13. The CDR3 loop reads CASSKRTLAGGLSDTQYF. CDR3 coding DNA: TGTGCCAGCAGCAAACGAACTCTAGCGGGAGGGTTATCAGATACGCAGTATTTT.

This sequence joins TRBV28 and TRBJ1-2, with D possibly being TRBD1 (6 bases). Trimming pared 7 bases from V and 8 bases from J, leaving 14 bases between. Germline CDR1 MDHEN, CDR2 SYDVKM. CDR3 size: 12 residues. CDR3: CASNIWQGGYTF. The CDR3 DNA is TGTGCCAGCAATATTTGGCAGGGGGGCTACACCTTC.

The chain recombines TRBV5-1 with TRBJ2-6; D gene unclear. This CDR3 has 15 amino acids. Germline-derived CDR1 and CDR2 are SGHRS and YFSETQ. The ends were cut back, 2 bases at V and 2 bases at J, with 8 bases in the middle. As DNA, the CDR3 is TGCGCCAGCAGCTTCCTTAGTGCTGGGGCCAACGTCCTGACTTTC. This sequence encodes CASSFLSAGANVLTF.

The V call is TRBV28, the J call TRBJ1-5, with D tentatively TRBD1 (6 bases). CDR3 length: 15 amino acids. Germline V gene data show CDR1 as MDHEN and CDR2 as SYDVKM. The V end was cut by 4 bases, the J end by 11 bases, with 21 bases between. The CDR3 bases are TGTGCCAGCAGTTGGCTCAGGGGCTGGGAGTTGTCCCAGCATTTT. This encodes CASSWLRGWELSQHF.